This T cell receptor beta chain was recovered during a study of technical replicates of blood from several donors. V dropped 1 base and J dropped 3 bases, with 14 bases sitting between them. This CDR3 has 15 residues. Germline CDR1 SQVTM, CDR2 ANQGSEA. Sequenced by immunoSEQ multiplex PCR; TCRdb stores in-frame clones only, minus some. In the table there are approximately 84,000 clones, 95% to 98% of which are singletons. The receptor's source is a human donor in good health. The sequencing input was T cells isolated from PBMCs. V is TRBV29-1 and J is TRBJ2-3, with a tentative D call TRBD1 (6 bases). As DNA, the CDR3 is TGCAGCGTTGAAGCCGTAGGGGGAGTAACAGATACGCAGTATTTT. Residues: CSVEAVGGVTDTQYF.